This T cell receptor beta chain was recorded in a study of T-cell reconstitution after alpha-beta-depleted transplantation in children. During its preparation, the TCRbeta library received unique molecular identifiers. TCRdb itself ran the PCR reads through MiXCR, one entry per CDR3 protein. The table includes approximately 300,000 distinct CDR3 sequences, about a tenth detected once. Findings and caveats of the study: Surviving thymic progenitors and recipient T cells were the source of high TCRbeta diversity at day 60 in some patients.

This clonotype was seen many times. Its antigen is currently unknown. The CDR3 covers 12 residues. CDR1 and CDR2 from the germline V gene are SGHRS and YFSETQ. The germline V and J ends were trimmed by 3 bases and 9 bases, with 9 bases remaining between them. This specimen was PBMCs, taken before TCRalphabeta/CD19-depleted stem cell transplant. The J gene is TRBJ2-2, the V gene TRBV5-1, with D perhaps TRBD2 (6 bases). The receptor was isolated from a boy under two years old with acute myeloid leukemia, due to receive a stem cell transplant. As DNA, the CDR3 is TGCGCCAGCAGCTCGGACTACTGGGAGCTGTTTTTT. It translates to CASSSDYWELFF.